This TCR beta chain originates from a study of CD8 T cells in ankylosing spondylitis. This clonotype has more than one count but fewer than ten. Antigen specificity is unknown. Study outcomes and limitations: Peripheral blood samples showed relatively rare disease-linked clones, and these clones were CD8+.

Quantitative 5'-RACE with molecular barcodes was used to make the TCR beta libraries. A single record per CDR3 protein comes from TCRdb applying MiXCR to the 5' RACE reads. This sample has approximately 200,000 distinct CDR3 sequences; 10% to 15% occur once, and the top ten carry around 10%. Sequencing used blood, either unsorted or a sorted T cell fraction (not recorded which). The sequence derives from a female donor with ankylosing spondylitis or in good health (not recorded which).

As DNA, the CDR3 is TGTGCCAGCAGGCCGGGACTAGCGGGACTAGGGAACATTCAGTACTTC. Its protein product is CASRPGLAGLGNIQYF. The J gene is TRBJ2-4, the V gene TRBV2, with 13 bases lining up with TRBD2. The CDR3 is made up of 16 amino acids. Germline CDR1 reads SNHLY; CDR2 reads FYNNEI. Unmatched junction bases numbered 9, after V lost 6 bases and J lost 7 bases.